This passage covers 30 T cell receptor beta chains from one sample sequenced in a study of control samples from healthy donors and cancer patients. The repertoire was sequenced with immunoSEQ multiplex PCR; TCRdb's copy has only in-frame clones and lacks some. The sample lists about 73,000 clones; over 75% were seen once. Sequencing input: blood. Receptors were obtained from a woman in her fifties or sixties in good health.

The J gene is TRBJ1-5, the V gene TRBV11-2; D gene unclear. V was clipped by 1 base and J by 2 bases, with 12 bases between them. In germline, CDR1 is SGHAT, CDR2 FQNNGV. This CDR3 spans 16 amino acids. The DNA of the CDR3 is TGTGCCAGCAGCTTAGTAGGAGGGTCCGGCAATCAGCCCCAGCATTTT. This sequence encodes CASSLVGGSGNQPQHF.

The rearrangement joins TRBV28 to TRBJ1-3, with unresolved D. Germline V CDR1 and CDR2: MDHEN, SYDVKM. V lost 7 bases and J 1 base, leaving 17 bases between the germline ends. This CDR3 is 16 amino acids long. The CDR3 here is CASIPPKGSSGNTIYF. CDR3 nucleotides: TGTGCCAGCATCCCCCCGAAGGGATCGTCTGGAAACACCATATATTTT.

As for this clone: Germline is not matched at one junction end, which may reflect a read error. The chain is built from TRBV7-7 and TRBJ2-3; 9 bases fit TRBD2. Per the germline V gene, CDR1 is SSHAT and CDR2 is FNYEAQ (reference sequence). The CDR3 is 17 residues long. The CDR3 nucleotides read TGTGCTAGCAGCGCTAGCGGGACGCCTCCTAGCACAGATACGCAGTATTTT. Translated, it gives CASSASGTPPSTDTQYF.

This chain links TRBV6-5 with TRBJ2-7, with unresolved D. Looked up from germline, CDR1 is MNHEY and CDR2 is SVGAGI. V dropped 6 bases and J dropped 1 base, with 10 bases sitting between them. The length of the CDR3 is 13 residues. Written as DNA, the CDR3 is TGTGCCAGCAGGCTGATGGGATCCTACGAGCAGTACTTC. Its translation: CASRLMGSYEQYF.

The chain is built from TRBV5-6 and TRBJ2-1; tentatively, D is TRBD2 (5 bases). The ends were cut back, 0 bases at V and 8 bases at J, with 12 bases in the middle. The CDR3 covers 14 residues. The germline CDR1 and CDR2 sequences are SGHDT and YYEEEE. In DNA form, the CDR3 reads TGTGCCAGCAGCTTGGATCTAGCTTGGGATGAGCAGTTCTTC. Its translation: CASSLDLAWDEQFF.

The rearrangement joins TRBV6-5 to TRBJ2-7, with D unclear. The CDR3 is 13 residues long. V was shortened by 7 bases and J by 2 bases, with 12 bases between the two germline ends. Germline V CDR1 and CDR2: MNHEY, SVGAGI. The CDR3 region is CASIRFRPYEQYF. The CDR3 bases are TGTGCCAGCATCAGATTCCGGCCCTACGAGCAGTACTTC.

V and J are TRBV29-1 and TRBJ2-5, with TRBD1 matching 8 bases. Germline CDR1 reads SQVTM; CDR2 reads ANQGSEA. The length of the CDR3 is 14 residues. V dropped 2 bases and J dropped 3; count of bases not matched to a gene: 5. CDR3 region: CSVELQGGKETQYF. CDR3 nucleotides: TGCAGCGTTGAACTACAGGGGGGAAAAGAGACCCAGTACTTC.

The chain carries TRBV5-1 and TRBJ2-1; 7 nucleotides line up with TRBD2. Germline-derived CDR1 and CDR2 are SGHRS and YFSETQ. After removal of 4 bases from V and 7 bases from J, the junction contained 11 bases not matched to a gene. This CDR3 comprises 15 residues. CDR3 sequence: CASSTPWGGSNEQFF. The CDR3 DNA reads TGCGCCAGCAGCACCCCGTGGGGAGGGTCTAATGAGCAGTTCTTC.

The chain employs TRBV7-2 and TRBJ1-4; 8 bases align to TRBD1. Trimming took 4 bases from V and 7 from J; bases not matched to a gene: 5. The CDR3 is made up of 14 amino acids. Germline CDR1 is SGHTA and CDR2 is FQGNSA. The CDR3 here is CASSSQGAGEKLFF. In DNA, the CDR3 is TGTGCCAGCAGCTCCCAGGGGGCGGGTGAAAAACTGTTTTTT.

The rearrangement links TRBV5-4 to TRBJ2-3; 7 bases fit TRBD2. Germline lookup yields CDR1 SGHNT and CDR2 YYREEE (reference sequence). The CDR3 runs to 13 residues. Trimming cost V 4 bases and J 5 bases; bases outside gene matches: 4. The CDR3 loop is CASSPPGGDTQYF. CDR3 bases: TGTGCCAGCAGCCCCCCGGGGGGAGATACGCAGTATTTT.

This rearrangement joins TRBV11-2 to TRBJ2-7, with D perhaps TRBD1 or TRBD2 (5 bases each). Trimming removed 5 bases from V and 2 bases from J, with 13 bases in between. The CDR3 has 14 amino acids. Germline V lookup: CDR1 SGHAT, CDR2 FQNNGV. CDR3 nucleotides: TGTGCCAGCAGCCAAAGGGACGGCCCCTACGAGCAGTACTTC. Its translation: CASSQRDGPYEQYF.

This clone was observed a single time. The rearrangement uses TRBV5-1 and TRBJ2-1, with D perhaps TRBD1 or TRBD2 (5 bases each). The V end was cut by 5 bases, the J end by 0 bases, with 18 bases between. This CDR3 comprises 17 residues. Germline-derived CDR1 and CDR2 are SGHRS and YFSETQ. Here the CDR3 DNA reads TGCGCCAGCAGGGAGGAATGGGGGAGAAGCTCCTACAATGAGCAGTTCTTC. Translation: CASREEWGRSSYNEQFF.

The rearrangement joins TRBV2 to TRBJ2-2; TRBD2 matches at 7 bases. V lost 8 bases and J lost 8; bases outside the gene matches: 2. Per germline, CDR1 SNHLY and CDR2 FYNNEI. This CDR3 spans 11 amino acids. This CDR3 is CASGGSGELFF. The CDR3 DNA is TGTGCCAGCGGCGGGAGTGGGGAGCTGTTTTTT.

The V call is TRBV18, the J call TRBJ2-7; D ambiguous. CDR1 is KGHSH and CDR2 is LQKENI in the germline V gene. CDR3 length: 14 residues. Trimming cost V 5 bases and J 3 bases, with 14 bases left between them. Written as DNA, the CDR3 is TGTGCCAGCTCATCTGACAAAAATTACTACGAGCAGTACTTC. Its translation is CASSSDKNYYEQYF.

The gene calls are TRBV7-9 and TRBJ2-2; D unclear. The CDR3 is made up of 14 amino acids. Trimming cost V 3 bases and J 7 bases, with 12 bases left between them. The germline gives CDR1 SEHNR, CDR2 FQNEAQ (reference sequence). DNA of the CDR3: TGTGCCAGCAGCTTGTCGTCTTCGGACGGGGAGCTGTTTTTT. Its translation: CASSLSSSDGELFF.

V gene TRBV6-5 combines with J gene TRBJ1-4; the D gene is possibly TRBD1 (6 bases). Trimming removed 6 bases at V and 0 bases at J, with 11 bases between. Germline CDR1 is MNHEY and CDR2 is SVGAGI. The CDR3 runs to 15 residues. The chain's CDR3 is CASRLGGATNEKLFF. The CDR3 bases are TGTGCCAGCAGACTAGGGGGTGCAACTAATGAAAAACTGTTTTTT.

The chain recombines TRBV5-1 with TRBJ1-5, with TRBD1 as a possible D gene (6 bases). The CDR3 is made up of 15 amino acids. V was pared by 0 bases and J by 1 base, with 8 bases between. The germline gives CDR1 SGHRS, CDR2 YFSETQ. The chain's CDR3 is CASSLAGGSNQPQHF. In DNA, the CDR3 is TGCGCCAGCAGCTTGGCCGGGGGCAGCAATCAGCCCCAGCATTTT.

Regarding this clone: This same CDR3 is encoded by further DNA sequences in the sample. The genes are TRBV20-1 and TRBJ2-5; D ambiguous. The V gene lost 2 bases and the J gene lost 5 bases, with 3 bases spanning the gap. This CDR3 is built from 10 residues. Germline V gene data show CDR1 as DFQATT and CDR2 as SNEGSKA (reference sequence). The CDR3 sequence is CSARLETQYF. For the CDR3, the DNA is TGCAGTGCTAGACTTGAGACCCAGTACTTC.

The table lists this clone with a count of one. The rearrangement links TRBV20-1 to TRBJ2-1, with 7 bases aligning to TRBD1. The CDR3 is 12 residues long. Germline CDR1 DFQATT, CDR2 SNEGSKA (reference sequence). Unmatched junction bases numbered 3, after V lost 3 bases and J lost 7 bases. The DNA of the CDR3 is TGCAGTGCTAGTTCGACAGGGAATGAGCAGTTCTTC. Translated: CSASSTGNEQFF.

V and J are TRBV7-9 and TRBJ1-1, with D hard to call. The CDR3 is made up of 13 amino acids. The V end lost 5 bases, the J end lost 4 bases, and 11 bases lay between the germline ends. The germline V gene has CDR1 SEHNR and CDR2 FQNEAQ (reference sequence). The CDR3 is CASSRESLTEAFF. DNA for the CDR3: TGTGCCAGCAGCAGAGAGAGTCTCACTGAAGCTTTCTTT. Full variable domain (remainder filled in from reference TRBV7-9 and TRBJ1-1): DTGVSQNPRHKITKRGQNVTFRCDPISEHNRLYWYRQTLGQGPEFLTYFQNEAQLEKSRLLSDRFSAERPKGSFSTLEIQRTEQGDSAMYLCASSRESLTEAFFGQGTRLTVV.

This chain uses TRBV4-1 with TRBJ2-6; 10 bases are shared with TRBD2. The length of the CDR3 is 17 residues. CDR1 is MGHRA, CDR2 YSYEKL, per germline. The J segment lost 2 bases and the V segment lost 6 bases, leaving 7 bases of the junction unmatched. This chain's CDR3 is CASRRGTSATGANVLTF. As DNA, the CDR3 is TGCGCCAGCAGACGAGGGACTAGCGCTACTGGGGCCAACGTCCTGACTTTC.

The chain employs TRBV6-5 and TRBJ1-5; tentative D call: TRBD1 (5 bases). V was cut by 0 bases and J by 3 bases, with 9 bases left in between. Germline values: CDR1 MNHEY, CDR2 SVGAGI. The CDR3 is 15 residues long. The CDR3 protein is CASSYSRGDNQPQHF. The CDR3 DNA reads TGTGCCAGCAGTTACTCGCGGGGGGACAATCAGCCCCAGCATTTT.

The chain has TRBV12-3 or TRBV12-4 and TRBJ2-7; 9 bases line up with TRBD1. V was pared by 5 bases and J by 6 bases, with 5 bases of the junction left unmatched. The CDR3 has 13 amino acids. The CDR3, as DNA: TGTGCCAGCAGTGGGGGACAGGGCAGCGAGCAGTACTTC. Protein product: CASSGGQGSEQYF.

CDR3 residues: CATGDRDSYNEQFF. The CDR3 DNA reads TGTGCCACCGGAGATCGGGACAGCTACAATGAGCAGTTCTTC. The rearrangement links TRBV27 to TRBJ2-1; TRBD1 agrees at 7 bases. The CDR3 spans 14 residues. Germline CDR1 MNHEY, CDR2 SMNVEV (reference sequence). Trimming took 10 bases from V and 3 from J; bases not matched to a gene: 9.

The chain employs TRBV5-6 and TRBJ2-5, with a tentative D call TRBD2 (6 bases). Germline V gene data show CDR1 as SGHDT and CDR2 as YYEEEE. The CDR3 spans 14 residues. Deletions cut 4 bases from V and 1 base from J, with 11 bases between. CDR3 nucleotides: TGTGCCAGCAGCAGGGGACTCGCCCAAGAGACCCAGTACTTC. It is translated as CASSRGLAQETQYF.

This chain joins TRBV28 and TRBJ1-3; 7 bases are a match to TRBD1. Germline CDR1 is MDHEN and CDR2 is SYDVKM. The CDR3 covers 14 residues. The V gene end was trimmed by 4 bases and the J gene end by 7 bases; junction bases not matched to a gene: 7. The CDR3 loop is CASSSGRGLNTIYF. The CDR3 DNA reads as TGTGCCAGCAGTTCAGGGAGGGGGCTGAACACCATATATTTT. The full variable domain, with the rest looked up from reference TRBV28 and TRBJ1-3, is DVKVTQSSRYLVKRTGEKVFLECVQDMDHENMFWYRQDPGLGLRLIYFSYDVKMKEKGDIPEGYSVSREKKERFSLILESASTNQTSMYLCASSSGRGLNTIYFGEGSWLTVV.

This chain links TRBV18 with TRBJ1-1; 12 nucleotides line up with TRBD1. The CDR3 length is 18 residues. Germline CDR1 and CDR2: KGHSH and LQKENI. V was clipped by 3 bases and J by 3 bases; unmatched bases: 11. The CDR3 sequence is CASSPGRDRGLSDTEAFF. The CDR3 DNA reads as TGTGCCAGCTCACCCGGCCGGGACAGGGGGCTCTCGGACACTGAAGCTTTCTTT.

This chain uses TRBV14 with TRBJ2-2; D unclear. This CDR3 comprises 15 residues. Germline CDR1 is SGHDN and CDR2 is FVKESK. V was cut by 0 bases and J by 4 bases, with 9 bases left in between. The CDR3 DNA is TGTGCCAGCAGCCAAGATAGGGTGGGCACCGGGGAGCTGTTTTTT. Encoded protein: CASSQDRVGTGELFF.

This clone was seen once. The chain combines TRBV11-2 with TRBJ1-1, with 9 bases lining up with TRBD1. The germline V gene encodes CDR1 SGHAT and CDR2 FQNNGV. The CDR3 runs 15 residues. Trimming took 6 bases from V and 4 from J; bases not matched to a gene: 9. The CDR3 nucleotides read TGTGCCAGCAGTTCCGGGACAGGGCCCCCCACTGAAGCTTTCTTT. Protein sequence: CASSSGTGPPTEAFF.

The CDR3 coding sequence is TGTGCCAGCAGTTTGGTCCGACAGGGAAACGCGCAGTACTTC. Protein product: CASSLVRQGNAQYF. The chain uses TRBV28 and TRBJ2-7, with 7 positions matching TRBD1. Germline V gene sequence: CDR1 MDHEN, CDR2 SYDVKM. The CDR3 has 14 residues. V was clipped by 3 bases and J by 9 bases; unmatched bases: 11.